The clone carrying this T cell receptor beta chain was counted ten times or more. The antigen is undetermined. This CDR3 contains 12 residues. Germline values: CDR1 DFQATT, CDR2 SNEGSKA (reference sequence). Trimming removed 5 bases from V and 0 bases from J, with 8 bases in between. TCR beta libraries were prepared from cDNA with unique molecular identifiers. One entry per CDR3 protein, called by TCRdb with MiXCR from the PCR reads. The data show about half a million distinct CDR3 sequences, roughly 45% seen once. The data derive from a study of post-analysis software for immune sequencing data. Study as a whole: Multiple sclerosis in the patients followed relapsing-remitting, secondary progressive and progressive-relapsing courses.

Study-level results: The five TRBV segments detected at higher frequency in patients than in controls included TRBV5-6, TRBV5-1 and TRBV20-1. The F measure placed samples prepared in the same batch into strongly shared clusters.

V and J are TRBV20-1 and TRBJ2-7, with unresolved D. This sequence was found in a girl aged 5 to 17 with multiple sclerosis. The sample consisted of blood. CDR3 loop: CSAVRISYEQYF. The CDR3 DNA reads TGCAGTGCTGTAAGGATCTCCTACGAGCAGTACTTC.